A single sample is the source of the 32 T cell receptor beta chains below, sequenced in a study of radiation and T cells in renal cell carcinoma. Time point described: blood 4 weeks post-SBRT, at nephrectomy. This sample's treatment: 15 Gy SBRT to primary tumor, nephrectomy 4 weeks later. TCRdb's copy holds only in-frame clones and misses some; the assay was immunoSEQ multiplex PCR. The sample comprises roughly 170,000 clones, roughly nine tenths of which are singletons, and approximately 10% rests with the top ten. Here the sequenced sample was blood, taken from a patient whose treatment included radiotherapy and nephrectomy. The source is a woman aged 50 to 60 with renal cell carcinoma.

On this clone itself: This CDR3 is also generated by other DNA sequences in the sample. The chain recombines TRBV7-9 with TRBJ1-1, with D uncertain. The CDR3 spans 13 residues. The germline V and J ends were trimmed by 5 bases and 0 bases, with 7 bases remaining between them. Germline V gene data show CDR1 as SEHNR and CDR2 as FQNEAQ (reference sequence). The CDR3 nucleotides are TGTGCCAGCAGCCCGACATTGAACACTGAAGCTTTCTTT. Translating gives CASSPTLNTEAFF. Complete variable domain (other parts from reference TRBV7-9 and TRBJ1-1): DTGVSQNPRHKITKRGQNVTFRCDPISEHNRLYWYRQTLGQGPEFLTYFQNEAQLEKSRLLSDRFSAERPKGSFSTLEIQRTEQGDSAMYLCASSPTLNTEAFFGQGTRLTVV.

This sequence joins TRBV14 and TRBJ1-5; D is unresolved. CDR3 length: 13 residues. Germline V gene data show CDR1 as SGHDN and CDR2 as FVKESK. V lost 1 base and J lost 5, with 6 bases in between. In DNA, the CDR3 is TGTGCCAGCAGCCAAGGATTGTATCAGCCCCAGCATTTT. Protein product: CASSQGLYQPQHF. The whole variable domain, filled in from reference TRBV14 and TRBJ1-5, reads EAGVTQFPSHSVIEKGQTVTLRCDPISGHDNLYWYRRVMGKEIKFLLHFVKESKQDESGMPNNRFLAERTGGTYSTLKVQPAELEDSGVYFCASSQGLYQPQHFGDGTRLSIL.

The chain links TRBV4-1 to TRBJ2-7; tentative D call: TRBD1 (5 bases). This CDR3 comprises 16 residues. Looked up from germline, CDR1 is MGHRA and CDR2 is YSYEKL. Trimming left V 1 base short and J 1 base short, with 14 bases between. The CDR3, as DNA: TGCGCCAGCAGCCAAGTGGGTCTCCAGGGATCCTACGAGCAGTACTTC. This codes for CASSQVGLQGSYEQYF.

The chain is built from TRBV19 and TRBJ1-1, with 7 nucleotides matching TRBD1. The germline CDR1 and CDR2 sequences are LNHDA and SQIVND (reference sequence). The ends lost 7 bases at V and 6 bases at J; junction bases unmatched: 8. The CDR3 contains 13 residues. The CDR3 reads CASNGQGDAEAFF. The CDR3 DNA follows: TGTGCCAGTAATGGGCAGGGGGACGCTGAAGCTTTCTTT.

The chain has TRBV7-9 and TRBJ2-1, with D possibly being TRBD1 (5 bases). The CDR3 is 14 amino acids. Germline V gene data show CDR1 as SEHNR and CDR2 as FQNEAQ (reference sequence). V was trimmed by 2 bases and J by 5 bases, leaving 10 bases between them. The DNA of the CDR3 is TGTGCCAGCAGCTTACCCAGGGAAAACAATGAGCAGTTCTTC. Translating it yields CASSLPRENNEQFF.

The gene calls are TRBV7-9 and TRBJ1-4; D is unresolved. Germline-derived CDR1 and CDR2 are SEHNR and FQNEAQ (reference sequence). Trimming removed 5 bases from V and 8 bases from J, with 18 bases in between. The CDR3 has 15 amino acids. The CDR3 is CASSPAGQMWEKLFF. The CDR3 DNA reads TGTGCCAGCAGCCCAGCGGGTCAGATGTGGGAAAAACTGTTTTTT. The complete variable domain, with remaining parts taken from reference TRBV7-9 and TRBJ1-4, reads DTGVSQNPRHKITKRGQNVTFRCDPISEHNRLYWYRQTLGQGPEFLTYFQNEAQLEKSRLLSDRFSAERPKGSFSTLEIQRTEQGDSAMYLCASSPAGQMWEKLFFGSGTQLSVL.

The sample holds a few counts of this clone. The chain links TRBV10-3 to TRBJ1-2, with D perhaps matching TRBD1 (5 bases). The V end lost 4 bases, the J end lost 6 bases, and 9 bases lay between the germline ends. This CDR3 spans 12 amino acids. The germline V gene has CDR1 ENHRY and CDR2 SYGVKD. The CDR3 protein is CAISGQPDGYTF. CDR3 in DNA: TGTGCCATCAGTGGACAGCCAGATGGCTACACCTTC.

The rearrangement links TRBV5-3 to TRBJ1-5; the D gene is possibly TRBD1 (6 bases). TRBV5-3 is treated as an ORF (open reading frame) with a function not yet certain. The CDR3 is 18 amino acids. Trimming removed 0 bases at V and 3 bases at J, with 19 bases between. The chain's CDR3 is CARSLDRVLSFSNQPQHF. CDR3 coding DNA: TGTGCCAGAAGCTTGGACAGGGTACTGTCATTTTCCAATCAGCCCCAGCATTTT.

This sequence joins TRBV6-5 and TRBJ1-5; D gene ambiguous. Germline lookup yields CDR1 MNHEY and CDR2 SVGAGI. The CDR3 is 15 residues long. Trimming cost V 5 bases and J 3 bases, with 14 bases left between them. The CDR3 DNA sequence: TGTGCCAGCAGTCCCCTGGACGGAGACAATCAGCCCCAGCATTTT. This sequence encodes CASSPLDGDNQPQHF.

The sample holds one count of this clone. This chain joins TRBV13 and TRBJ2-1; TRBD2 is a possible D gene (6 bases). Trimming took off 3 bases at V and 10 bases at J, with 10 bases between the two ends. The CDR3 spans 12 residues. Germline V lookup: CDR1 PRHDT, CDR2 FYEKMQ (reference sequence). The DNA for the CDR3 is TGTGCCAGCAGCTTTCTAGCGAACGAGCAGTTCTTC. Its translation is CASSFLANEQFF.

This clone was seen once. V usage is TRBV13 and J usage is TRBJ1-6, with 8 bases fitting TRBD1. Looked up from germline, CDR1 is PRHDT and CDR2 is FYEKMQ (reference sequence). The CDR3 has 14 residues. The junction had 3 bases not matched to a gene; V was cut back by 5 bases and J by 6 bases. The CDR3 sequence: CASSLDRANSPLHF. The CDR3 DNA sequence: TGTGCCAGCAGCCTGGACAGGGCTAATTCACCCCTCCACTTT.

The V call is TRBV4-1, the J call TRBJ2-5, with TRBD2 matching over 12 bases. J lost 5 bases, V lost 0 bases, and 16 bases had no gene match. The V gene's germline CDR1 is MGHRA and CDR2 YSYEKL. The CDR3 length is 20 residues. The CDR3 spells CASSQDWASGGADVRETQYF. CDR3 nucleotides: TGCGCCAGCAGCCAAGATTGGGCTAGCGGGGGGGCCGACGTACGGGAGACCCAGTACTTC.

The sample holds a few counts of this clone. The chain employs TRBV29-1 and TRBJ1-1; possibly TRBD1 for D (6 bases). The CDR3 has 13 amino acids. Trimming removed 6 bases at V and 0 bases at J, with 11 bases between. CDR1 and CDR2 from the germline V gene are SQVTM and ANQGSEA. The CDR3, as DNA: TGCAGCGTCCTTACAGGGTTGAACACTGAAGCTTTCTTT. Protein sequence: CSVLTGLNTEAFF.

The V gene is TRBV7-2, the J gene TRBJ2-1; maybe TRBD2 (6 bases). Trimming removed 5 bases from V and 5 bases from J, with 16 bases in between. The CDR3 consists of 15 residues. The germline CDR1 and CDR2 sequences are SGHTA and FQGNSA. This CDR3 reads CASSPRRGVNNEQFF. CDR3 sequence (DNA): TGTGCCAGCAGCCCACGCCGCGGGGTCAACAATGAGCAGTTCTTC.

CDR3 in amino acids: CASSGTSGGANTQYF. CDR3 nucleotides: TGTGCCAGCAGCGGCACTAGCGGGGGGGCGAATACGCAGTATTTT. The chain uses TRBV13 and TRBJ2-3; TRBD2 matches 13 bases. The germline CDR1 and CDR2 sequences are PRHDT and FYEKMQ (reference sequence). CDR3 size: 15 residues. With 5 bases clipped from V and 7 bases from J, the junction kept 6 bases outside the gene matches.

The chain has TRBV10-3 and TRBJ1-2; TRBD1 agrees at 7 bases. The CDR3 length is 13 residues. In germline, CDR1 is ENHRY, CDR2 SYGVKD. V shed 8 bases and J 7 bases; nucleotides not matched to a gene: 10. The CDR3 here is CAIGTGEESGYTF. CDR3 nucleotide sequence: TGTGCCATCGGAACAGGGGAAGAGAGTGGCTACACCTTC.

This clone was observed a single time. The V gene is TRBV7-2, the J gene TRBJ2-2; tentatively, D is TRBD2 (5 bases). Trimming removed 4 bases at V and 3 bases at J, with 6 bases between. The CDR3 is 13 amino acids. Germline loops: CDR1 SGHTA, CDR2 FQGNSA. DNA of the CDR3: TGTGCCAGCAGCTGGACTTACACCGGGGAGCTGTTTTTT. Translated: CASSWTYTGELFF.

The J gene is TRBJ2-3, the V gene TRBV6-1; 10 nucleotides match TRBD1. CDR3 size: 16 residues. The ends lost 0 bases at V and 3 bases at J; junction bases unmatched: 3. Looked up from germline, CDR1 is MNHNS and CDR2 is SASEGT. The CDR3 DNA reads as TGTGCCAGCAGTGAAGCGCAGGGACAGGGGACAGATACGCAGTATTTT. As protein: CASSEAQGQGTDTQYF.

This clone has a handful of counts. J is TRBJ1-2 and V is TRBV11-2; 7 nucleotides align to TRBD1. With 5 bases clipped from V and 9 bases from J, the junction kept 9 bases outside the gene matches. There are 13 residues in the CDR3. Germline loops: CDR1 SGHAT, CDR2 FQNNGV. Here the CDR3 reads CASSNGLGQSYTF. As DNA, the CDR3 is TGTGCCAGCAGCAACGGTCTGGGACAGAGCTACACCTTC.

The chain has TRBV6-1 and TRBJ1-4; TRBD1 matches 7 bases. With V trimmed by 7 bases and J by 7 bases, 3 bases remained unmatched. Germline V lookup: CDR1 MNHNS, CDR2 SASEGT. The CDR3 loop spans 12 amino acids. CDR3 nucleotide sequence: TGTGCCAGCAAAGGGACAGCTGAAAAACTGTTTTTT. Encoded protein: CASKGTAEKLFF.

The V and J genes are TRBV29-1 and TRBJ2-1, with a possible D match to TRBD2 (7 bases). There are 13 residues in the CDR3. The V and J ends lost 6 bases and 9 bases respectively, with 18 bases between them. CDR1 and CDR2 (germline): SQVTM, ANQGSEA. The DNA for the CDR3 is TGCAGCGTGACCCCTGCAGGGGAGGGTGAGCAGTTCTTC. Residues: CSVTPAGEGEQFF.

The chain couples TRBV9 to TRBJ1-3, with D perhaps matching TRBD1 (5 bases). Trimming cost V 0 bases and J 0 bases, with 10 bases left between them. CDR3 length: 16 residues. CDR1 and CDR2 (germline): SGDLS, YYNGEE. The CDR3 is CASSVVGAFSGNTIYF. The CDR3 nucleotides read TGTGCCAGCAGCGTAGTCGGGGCCTTCTCTGGAAACACCATATATTTT.

The table lists this clone with a few counts. V gene TRBV7-2 combines with J gene TRBJ2-2, with 7 bases matching TRBD1. The CDR3 covers 15 residues. V was pared by 4 bases and J by 1 base, with 3 bases of the junction left unmatched. Looked up from germline, CDR1 is SGHTA and CDR2 is FQGNSA. CDR3 in DNA: TGTGCCAGCAGCTGGGACAGAAGGAACACCGGGGAGCTGTTTTTT. It translates to CASSWDRRNTGELFF.

The rearrangement links TRBV6-1 to TRBJ2-5, with TRBD1 as a possible D gene (5 bases). The CDR3 totals 14 residues. V was cut by 3 bases and J by 5 bases, with 13 bases left in between. CDR1 is MNHNS and CDR2 is SASEGT in the germline V gene. CDR3 residues: CASSEIGARETQYF. DNA for the CDR3: TGTGCCAGCAGTGAGATAGGGGCCAGGGAGACCCAGTACTTC.

This clone was observed once. The V call is TRBV5-1, the J call TRBJ1-2; D is perhaps TRBD1 (6 bases). V lost 7 bases and J 0 bases, leaving 10 bases between the germline ends. Germline CDR1 and CDR2: SGHRS and YFSETQ. There are 13 residues in the CDR3. The CDR3 protein is CASGRTANYGYTF. The CDR3 DNA is TGCGCCAGCGGAAGGACAGCTAACTATGGCTACACCTTC.

The rearrangement links TRBV9 to TRBJ2-2; 9 positions match TRBD2. Per the germline V gene, CDR1 is SGDLS and CDR2 is YYNGEE. The CDR3 has 19 residues. The V gene end was trimmed by 0 bases and the J gene end by 3 bases; junction bases not matched to a gene: 12. CDR3 DNA sequence: TGTGCCAGCAGCGTAGTTTCTAGCGGGATTATTTCTTACACCGGGGAGCTGTTTTTT. Translation: CASSVVSSGIISYTGELFF.

The chain carries TRBV5-6 and TRBJ2-1, with 7 bases identical to TRBD2. The CDR3 consists of 15 residues. Trimming at V came to 3 bases and at J to 3 bases, leaving 6 bases not matched to a gene. The germline V gene has CDR1 SGHDT and CDR2 YYEEEE. DNA for the CDR3: TGTGCCAGCAGCTCTTTAGCGGGTGGCTACAATGAGCAGTTCTTC. This translates into CASSSLAGGYNEQFF.

V usage is TRBV5-6 and J usage is TRBJ1-5, with D possibly being TRBD1 (5 bases). In germline, CDR1 is SGHDT, CDR2 YYEEEE. V was pared by 2 bases and J by 6 bases, with 12 bases between. This CDR3 has 14 residues. The CDR3, as DNA: TGTGCCAGCAGCTTTAAGGGGTCCGGTCAGCCCCAGCATTTT. Translating gives CASSFKGSGQPQHF. The full variable domain, in which reference TRBV5-6 and TRBJ1-5 provide the parts outside the CDR3, is DAGVTQSPTHLIKTRGQQVTLRCSPKSGHDTVSWYQQALGQGPQFIFQYYEEEERQRGNFPDRFSGHQFPNYSSELNVNALLLGDSALYLCASSFKGSGQPQHFGDGTRLSIL.

The chain is built from TRBV19 and TRBJ2-3, with TRBD2 matching 10 bases. Germline CDR1 reads LNHDA; CDR2 reads SQIVND (reference sequence). CDR3 length: 18 residues. J was trimmed by 2 bases and V by 3 bases; bases with no gene match: 11. In DNA form, the CDR3 reads TGTGCCAGTAGTATGACCAGCGGGGGGGCCGGTATCACAGATACGCAGTATTTT. Its protein is CASSMTSGGAGITDTQYF.

The chain recombines TRBV2 with TRBJ1-2; D gene ambiguous. The V gene lost 5 bases and the J gene lost 3 bases, with 13 bases spanning the gap. The germline V gene encodes CDR1 SNHLY and CDR2 FYNNEI. The CDR3 extends over 14 amino acids. CDR3 coding DNA: TGTGCCAGCAGTCCCTCGGTTCTCTACTATGGCTACACCTTC. As protein: CASSPSVLYYGYTF.

The rearrangement uses TRBV5-1 and TRBJ1-5; 7 nucleotides match TRBD1. In germline, CDR1 is SGHRS, CDR2 YFSETQ. The trim removed 4 bases at V and 6 bases at J, leaving 7 bases unmatched. The CDR3 covers 14 residues. CDR3 sequence: CASSQQGQGQPQHF. DNA for the CDR3: TGCGCCAGCAGCCAACAGGGGCAGGGTCAGCCCCAGCATTTT.

The J gene is TRBJ1-1, the V gene TRBV5-5; weak D call: TRBD1 (5 bases). Deletions cut 0 bases from V and 4 bases from J, with 10 bases between. This CDR3 contains 14 residues. Germline-derived CDR1 and CDR2 are SGHKS and YYEKEE (reference sequence). The CDR3 nucleotides read TGTGCCAGCAGCTTGGAGCAGGGCACCACTGAAGCTTTCTTT. This sequence encodes CASSLEQGTTEAFF.